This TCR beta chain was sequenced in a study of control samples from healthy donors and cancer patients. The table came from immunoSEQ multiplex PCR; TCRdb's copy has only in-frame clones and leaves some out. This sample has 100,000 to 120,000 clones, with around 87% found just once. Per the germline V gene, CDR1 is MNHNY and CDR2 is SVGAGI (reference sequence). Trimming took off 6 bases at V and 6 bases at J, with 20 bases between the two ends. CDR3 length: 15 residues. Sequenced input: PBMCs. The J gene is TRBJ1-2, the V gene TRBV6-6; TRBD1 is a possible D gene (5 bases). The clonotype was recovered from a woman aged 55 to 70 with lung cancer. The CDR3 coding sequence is TGTGCCAGCAGCCCCCAAGAGGGGAGAGAAAATGGCTACACCTTC. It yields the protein CASSPQEGRENGYTF.